This T cell receptor beta chain was identified during a study of shared clonotypes between healthy human individuals. Study-wide points: Clonotypes that were shared across a handful of donors made up roughly 5% of naive CD4 clonotypes.

CDR1 is SEHNR, CDR2 FQNEAQ, per germline (reference sequence). The ends were cut back, 1 base at V and 8 bases at J, with 11 bases in the middle. The CDR3 is made up of 13 amino acids. As originally analysed: ImmunoSEQ output held junction-only sequences without quality scores, so filtering differed. Sequencing used immunoSEQ multiplex PCR; TCRdb keeps in-frame clones, though not all of them. The D gene and trimming were derived from the DNA, and the V and J assignments and clone size from that table. The top ten hold 0.1% to 0.15% of the sample, which has 2 million to 2.5 million clones, 95% seen once. In this sample, this clone turned up once. Antigen specificity is unknown. All the donors were Caucasian adults who lived in Nashville, Tennessee.

The V call is TRBV7-9, the J call TRBJ1-1, with D unclear. Sequenced input: naive CD4+ T cells sorted from blood. As to subset: CD45RA+ positively selected. The origin of this receptor is a man aged 18-30 years in good health. As DNA, the CDR3 is TGTGCCAGCAGCTTAGTCACCCGAGGGGAAGCTTTCTTT. Its translation is CASSLVTRGEAFF.